One sample yielded the 20 T cell receptor beta chains listed below, sequenced in a study of shared clonotypes between healthy human individuals. The method was immunoSEQ multiplex PCR; TCRdb's version includes in-frame clones alone and lacks a portion of them. The sample has approximately 980,000 clones, approximately 76% seen once. Sample: memory CD4+ T cells sorted from blood. Subset noted: CD45RA-negative fraction. Receptors were obtained from a man aged 18 to 29 in good health.

This clone occurred a few times. The chain carries TRBV3-1 (or the pseudogene TRBV3-2) and TRBJ1-1; D gene ambiguous. There are 9 residues in the CDR3. V was cut by 6 bases and J by 6 bases, with 2 bases left in between. In germline, CDR1 is LGHDT, CDR2 YNNKEL (reference sequence). In DNA form, the CDR3 reads TGTGCCAGCAGTCCTGAAGCTTTCTTT. Translated: CASSPEAFF.

This clone was picked up many times. The chain is built from TRBV7-2 and TRBJ2-2; 12 nucleotides line up with TRBD2. The CDR3 spans 15 residues. V was clipped by 1 base and J by 6 bases; unmatched bases: 0. Germline values: CDR1 SGHTA, CDR2 FQGNSA. As DNA, the CDR3 is TGTGCCAGCAGCTTAGGACTAGCGGGGGCCGGGGAGCTGTTTTTT. The encoded protein is CASSLGLAGAGELFF.

This rearrangement joins TRBV19 to TRBJ2-2; 7 nucleotides align to TRBD2. This CDR3 has 19 amino acids. CDR1 and CDR2 from the germline V gene are LNHDA and SQIVND (reference sequence). The trim removed 1 base at V and 7 bases at J, leaving 18 bases unmatched. CDR3 loop: CASSIAPFLGRAKVGELFF. In DNA form, the CDR3 reads TGTGCCAGTAGTATAGCCCCCTTCTTGGGGAGGGCCAAGGTCGGGGAGCTGTTTTTT.

The gene calls are TRBV29-1 and TRBJ2-7; D perhaps matches TRBD2 (6 bases). Germline loops: CDR1 SQVTM, CDR2 ANQGSEA. The CDR3 sequence is 13 residues long. Deletions cut 0 bases from V and 6 bases from J, with 12 bases between. This chain's CDR3 is CSVEDPTGVEQYF. For the CDR3, the DNA is TGCAGCGTTGAAGATCCTACGGGGGTCGAGCAGTACTTC.

The CDR3 region is CASSLALRTANTEAFF. CDR3 coding DNA: TGCGCCAGCAGCTTGGCCCTAAGGACAGCAAACACTGAAGCTTTCTTT. This chain uses TRBV5-1 with TRBJ1-1; a weak D match, TRBD1 (6 bases). V shed 0 bases and J shed 2 bases, with 14 bases lying between them. In germline, CDR1 is SGHRS, CDR2 YFSETQ. The CDR3 spans 16 residues. Together with reference TRBV5-1 and TRBJ1-1, the CDR3 gives the full variable domain: KAGVTQTPRYLIKTRGQQVTLSCSPISGHRSVSWYQQTPGQGLQFLFEYFSETQRNKGNFPGRFSGRQFSNSRSEMNVSTLELGDSALYLCASSLALRTANTEAFFGQGTRLTVV.

This chain uses TRBV10-1 with TRBJ2-5, with D possibly being TRBD1 (6 bases). The germline V gene encodes CDR1 WNHNN and CDR2 SYGVQD (reference sequence). The ends were cut back, 3 bases at V and 2 bases at J, with 10 bases in the middle. The CDR3 loop spans 14 amino acids. The CDR3 sequence: CASSELRGQETQYF. CDR3 sequence (DNA): TGCGCCAGCAGTGAACTAAGGGGGCAAGAGACCCAGTACTTC.

Only a few counts were recorded for this clone. Within the sample, other DNA sequences also encode this same CDR3. J is TRBJ2-5 and V is TRBV9; D remains unclear. Germline values: CDR1 SGDLS, CDR2 YYNGEE. The CDR3 runs to 13 residues. With 4 bases removed from V and 0 bases from J, the gap between germline ends came to 7 bases. The CDR3 nucleotides are TGTGCCAGCAGCCCTCAGAACCAAGAGACCCAGTACTTC. It encodes CASSPQNQETQYF.

About this clone itself: Other nucleotide sequences in the sample specify the same CDR3. In DNA, the CDR3 is TGCGCCAGCAGCACGGGACAGGGTAGCGAAAAACTGTTTTTT. Translation gives CASSTGQGSEKLFF. The chain joins TRBV5-1 to TRBJ1-4; 9 nucleotides align to TRBD1. The CDR3 is made up of 14 amino acids. Germline V gene data show CDR1 as SGHRS and CDR2 as YFSETQ. The J segment lost 8 bases and the V segment lost 4 bases, leaving 6 bases of the junction unmatched.

The V and J genes are TRBV7-2 and TRBJ2-7; D may match TRBD1 or TRBD2 (5 bases each). V lost 5 bases, J lost 6 bases, and 11 bases lay in between. This CDR3 has 12 amino acids. In germline, CDR1 is SGHTA, CDR2 FQGNSA. The CDR3 sequence is CASSEMRGEQYF. As DNA, the CDR3 is TGTGCCAGCAGCGAGATGAGGGGCGAGCAGTACTTC.

V and J are TRBV19 and TRBJ1-3; D remains unclear. Germline values: CDR1 LNHDA, CDR2 SQIVND (reference sequence). The CDR3 covers 13 residues. Deletions cut 5 bases from V and 1 base from J, with 6 bases between. The CDR3 protein is CASSDLSGNTIYF. Here the CDR3 DNA reads TGTGCCAGTAGTGATCTTTCTGGAAACACCATATATTTT.

The rearrangement links TRBV6-6 to TRBJ1-5; 12 positions agree with TRBD1. Looked up from germline, CDR1 is MNHNY and CDR2 is SVGAGI (reference sequence). Losses at the gene ends were 6 bases for V and 6 bases for J; bases not matched to a gene: 3. This CDR3 contains 14 residues. CDR3 DNA: TGTGCCAGCAGGGGACAGGGGGCGGGTCAGCCCCAGCATTTT. This gives the protein CASRGQGAGQPQHF.

The rearrangement joins TRBV2 to TRBJ2-6; D not resolved. Germline CDR1 reads SNHLY; CDR2 reads FYNNEI. V was shortened by 4 bases and J by 1 base, with 8 bases between the two germline ends. The CDR3 runs 15 residues. The CDR3 loop reads CASSAEASGANVLTF. The CDR3 nucleotides read TGTGCCAGCAGTGCTGAGGCATCTGGGGCCAACGTCCTGACTTTC.

J is TRBJ1-1 and V is TRBV7-8, with 9 nucleotides matching TRBD1. The CDR3 loop spans 12 amino acids. Germline lookup yields CDR1 SGHVS and CDR2 FQNEAQ. V shed 4 bases and J 14 bases; nucleotides not matched to a gene: 8. CDR3 in amino acids: CASSSTTGGSFF. CDR3 DNA: TGTGCCAGCAGCTCTACGACAGGGGGTAGCTTCTTT.

This rearrangement joins TRBV5-4 to TRBJ2-3; 11 bases agree with TRBD2. Germline V gene sequence: CDR1 SGHNT, CDR2 YYREEE (reference sequence). J was trimmed by 9 bases and V by 0 bases; bases with no gene match: 6. This CDR3 spans 15 amino acids. DNA of the CDR3: TGTGCCAGCAGCTTGGCACTAGCGGGGGTAAGCACGCAGTATTTT. Its translation: CASSLALAGVSTQYF.

The genes are TRBV6-6 and TRBJ1-2; 7 positions agree with TRBD1. V gave up 2 bases and J gave up 8 bases; unmatched junction bases: 5. CDR1 MNHNY and CDR2 SVGAGI come from the germline V gene (reference sequence). The length of the CDR3 is 13 residues. CDR3 protein: CASSYTQGYGYTF. The CDR3 nucleotides read TGTGCCAGCAGTTACACACAGGGGTACGGCTACACCTTC.

V gene TRBV4-1 combines with J gene TRBJ2-5, with 7 bases that match TRBD1. CDR1 and CDR2 from the germline V gene are MGHRA and YSYEKL. There are 14 residues in the CDR3. V lost 4 bases, J lost 5 bases, and 7 bases stayed unmatched. The CDR3 spells CASSRTGVPETQYF. The CDR3 nucleotides are TGCGCCAGCAGCCGTACAGGGGTCCCGGAGACCCAGTACTTC.

The rearrangement joins TRBV5-6 to TRBJ2-3, with D perhaps TRBD1 or TRBD2 (5 bases each). Per germline, CDR1 SGHDT and CDR2 YYEEEE. V was shortened by 2 bases and J by 0 bases, with 13 bases between the two germline ends. CDR3 length: 16 residues. The CDR3 loop is CASSFLVGESTDTQYF. CDR3 bases: TGTGCCAGCAGCTTCCTGGTAGGGGAGAGCACAGATACGCAGTATTTT.

The chain recombines TRBV4-3 with TRBJ2-7; TRBD2 is a possible D gene (7 bases). Trimming left V 0 bases short and J 1 base short, with 13 bases between. CDR3 length: 16 amino acids. Germline V gene lookup returns CDR1 LGHNA and CDR2 YSLEER. The CDR3 reads CASSQELRGGSYEQYF. CDR3 coding DNA: TGCGCCAGCAGCCAAGAACTCAGGGGAGGGTCCTACGAGCAGTACTTC.

This chain connects TRBV7-6 to TRBJ2-5; D not resolved. V was cut by 5 bases and J by 5 bases, with 15 bases left in between. The V gene's germline CDR1 is SGHVS and CDR2 FNYEAQ. The CDR3 has 14 residues. The CDR3 DNA reads TGTGCCAGCAGCCCCCTAGGACCGGTGGAGACCCAGTACTTC. As protein: CASSPLGPVETQYF. The full variable domain, in which reference TRBV7-6 and TRBJ2-5 provide the parts outside the CDR3, is GAGVSQSPRYKVTKRGQDVALRCDPISGHVSLYWYRQALGQGPEFLTYFNYEAQQDKSGLPNDRFSAERPEGSISTLTIQRTEQRDSAMYRCASSPLGPVETQYFGPGTRLLVL.

The rearrangement uses TRBV13 and TRBJ1-2, with 12 bases aligning to TRBD1. From germline, CDR1 is PRHDT and CDR2 FYEKMQ (reference sequence). CDR3 length: 18 residues. Trimming took 5 bases from V and 0 from J; bases not matched to a gene: 10. CDR3 coding DNA: TGTGCCAGCAGCGAGACGGGACAGGGGGCCCTGCCTAACTATGGCTACACCTTC. Translation: CASSETGQGALPNYGYTF.